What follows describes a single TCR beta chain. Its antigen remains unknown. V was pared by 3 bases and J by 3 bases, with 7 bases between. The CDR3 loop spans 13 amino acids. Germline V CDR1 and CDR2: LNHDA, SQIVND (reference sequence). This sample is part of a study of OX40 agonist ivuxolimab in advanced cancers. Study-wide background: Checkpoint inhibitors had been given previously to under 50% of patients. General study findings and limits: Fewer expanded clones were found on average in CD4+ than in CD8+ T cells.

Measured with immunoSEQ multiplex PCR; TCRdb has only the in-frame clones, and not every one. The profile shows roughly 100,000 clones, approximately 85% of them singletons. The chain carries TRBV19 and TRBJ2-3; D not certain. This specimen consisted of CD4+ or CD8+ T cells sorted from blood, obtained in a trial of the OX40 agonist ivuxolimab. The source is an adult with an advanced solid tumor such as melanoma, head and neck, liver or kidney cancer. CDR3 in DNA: TGTGCCAGTAGTATGCTGGGGACAGATACGCAGTATTTT. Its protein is CASSMLGTDTQYF.